Following are 24 T cell receptor beta chains from one sample sequenced in a study of regulatory T cells in long-lasting Graves disease. Arm-PCR of CDR3 regions and iRepertoire HTBI primers were used to build TCR beta libraries. One entry per CDR3 protein, called by TCRdb with MiXCR from the multiplex PCR reads. In the table there are 500,000 or so distinct CDR3 sequences, around 15% of which are singletons. The time point is: newly diagnosed GD, antithyroid drugs for less than 3 months. RNA from PBMCs was the source of the TCR library. A further study also used this sample, focusing on T cells in Graves' hyperthyroidism and ophthalmopathy.

The sequenced sample was peripheral blood mononuclear cells (PBMCs), obtained at new diagnosis, from a patient treated with antithyroid drugs. These receptors originate from a woman in her forties or fifties with Graves disease.

This clonotype showed up many times. The rearrangement uses TRBV6-5 and TRBJ1-1; D call uncertain. CDR3 length: 14 amino acids. Looked up from germline, CDR1 is MNHEY and CDR2 is SVGAGI. Trimming cost V 4 bases and J 1 base, with 10 bases left between them. The CDR3 DNA is TGTGCCAGCAGTTCCCGGTGGACGAACACTGAAGCTTTCTTT. Amino acid sequence: CASSSRWTNTEAFF.

This clonotype was observed many times. The chain uses TRBV12-3 or TRBV12-4 and TRBJ1-2, with unresolved D. Trimming stripped 2 bases from V and 8 bases from J, with 18 bases between. The CDR3 consists of 15 residues. The CDR3 region is CASSLPVTSRRGYTF. CDR3 nucleotides: TGTGCCAGCAGTTTACCCGTGACCAGCCGAAGGGGCTACACCTTC.

This clonotype was detected a few times. The rearrangement uses TRBV5-1 and TRBJ2-3; D is possibly TRBD1 or TRBD2 (5 bases each). Per germline, CDR1 SGHRS and CDR2 YFSETQ. Trimming removed 3 bases from V and 2 bases from J, with 22 bases in between. CDR3 length: 18 residues. CDR3 sequence (DNA): TGCGCCAGCAGCTCAGTAGCCCTTTGGGGGACCACCACAGATACGCAGTATTTT. Protein product: CASSSVALWGTTTDTQYF.

This clonotype has more than one count but fewer than ten. A much larger clone is a single base away; this may be a read error. The V and J genes are TRBV20-1 and TRBJ2-1; D might be TRBD1 (6 bases). Per the germline V gene, CDR1 is DFQATT and CDR2 is SNEGSKA (reference sequence). The CDR3 loop spans 14 amino acids. CDR3 DNA: TGCAGTGCTAGAGATCTACAGGGCAGCAATGAGCGGTTCTTC. Amino acids: CSARDLQGSNERFF.

This clonotype was counted a few times. The chain is built from TRBV5-1 and TRBJ1-6; D is undetermined. The CDR3 is made up of 16 amino acids. V was clipped by 4 bases and J by 0 bases, with 11 bases between them. CDR1 is SGHRS, CDR2 YFSETQ, per germline. CDR3 sequence: CASSTDESSYNSPLHF. CDR3 DNA: TGCGCCAGCAGCACCGACGAAAGCTCCTATAATTCACCCCTCCACTTT.

This clonotype was detected many times. V usage is TRBV12-3 or TRBV12-4 and J usage is TRBJ1-5; D might be TRBD1 (5 bases). The V end was cut by 3 bases, the J end by 1 base, with 10 bases between. The CDR3 runs to 15 residues. The CDR3 nucleotides are TGTGCCAGCAGTTTCTCGGGGCCGAGCAATCAGCCCCAGCATTTT. Amino acids: CASSFSGPSNQPQHF.

The rearrangement links TRBV29-1 to TRBJ1-1; no clear D. The CDR3 is 13 amino acids. The V end lost 5 bases, the J end lost 3 bases, and 13 bases lay between the germline ends. Germline-derived CDR1 and CDR2 are SQVTM and ANQGSEA. CDR3 sequence: CSVLKAYDTEAFF. CDR3 in DNA: TGCAGCGTTCTCAAGGCGTACGACACTGAAGCTTTCTTT.

A few counts support this clonotype. The gene calls are TRBV7-8 and TRBJ2-3; D might be TRBD2 (7 bases). The germline V and J ends were trimmed by 6 bases and 2 bases, with 15 bases remaining between them. The CDR3 is 15 amino acids. CDR1 is SGHVS, CDR2 FQNEAQ, per germline. CDR3 DNA sequence: TGTGCCAGCAGTCCGGCGGGGGCCCCCACAGATACGCAGTATTTT. Protein product: CASSPAGAPTDTQYF.

The sample holds many counts of this clonotype. J is TRBJ1-5 and V is TRBV6-1, with TRBD1 as a possible D gene (5 bases). Looked up from germline, CDR1 is MNHNS and CDR2 is SASEGT. CDR3 length equals 16 residues. V was trimmed by 10 bases and J by 1 base, leaving 20 bases between them. As DNA, the CDR3 is TGTGCCAACGGGGGGAGAGCCCCTAAGAGCAATCAGCCCCAGCATTTT. Translated: CANGGRAPKSNQPQHF.

This clonotype was recorded a few times. The chain has TRBV5-1 and TRBJ2-2; weak D call: TRBD1 (5 bases). CDR1 is SGHRS, CDR2 YFSETQ, per germline. The CDR3 length is 16 residues. Trimming stripped 3 bases from V and 4 bases from J, with 16 bases between. For the CDR3, the DNA is TGCGCCAGCAGCTCACAGACAGCGTCGGGCACCGGGGAGCTGTTTTTT. Its translation is CASSSQTASGTGELFF.

This clonotype was counted only a few times. This chain uses TRBV6-9 with TRBJ1-6; the D is unclear. The CDR3 is 13 amino acids. Deletions cut 3 bases from V and 14 bases from J, with 14 bases between. Germline CDR1 reads MNHGY; CDR2 reads SVAAGI. The CDR3 DNA is TGTGCCAGCAGTTACTCCAACGGCCCGTCCCTCCACTTT. It encodes CASSYSNGPSLHF.

This clonotype was counted between two and nine times. Being one base from a much bigger clone, this may be a read error. This is likely a read error, given that the CDR3 carries no conserved phenylalanine or tryptophan at its end. The chain is built from TRBV12-3 or TRBV12-4 and TRBJ1-1, with D perhaps matching TRBD1 (5 bases). Deletions cut 1 base from V and 5 bases from J, with 20 bases between. The CDR3 sequence is 17 residues long. CDR3 sequence reads: CASSLGDGGGLGTEAFL. The CDR3 DNA reads TGTGCCAGCAGTTTAGGGGACGGGGGTGGCCTAGGTACTGAAGCTTTCCTT.

The chain joins TRBV20-1 to TRBJ2-1; the match to TRBD1 covers 10 bases. V shed 3 bases and J 8 bases; nucleotides not matched to a gene: 7. CDR1 and CDR2 from the germline V gene are DFQATT and SNEGSKA (reference sequence). The CDR3 spans 14 residues. CDR3 region: CSARGQGRWYEQFF. The CDR3, as DNA: TGCAGTGCTAGGGGACAGGGGCGTTGGTATGAGCAGTTCTTC.

V and J are TRBV3-1 and TRBJ1-2; 8 bases fit TRBD1. CDR1 and CDR2 (germline): LGHDT, YNNKEL (reference sequence). J gave up 7 bases and V 4 bases, and 8 bases lay outside the gene matches. There are 14 residues in the CDR3. The CDR3 DNA reads as TGTGCCAGCAGCCGAGAACAGGGGGGTGCTGGCTACACCTTC. This translates into CASSREQGGAGYTF.

This clonotype was counted between two and nine times. V usage is TRBV2 and J usage is TRBJ2-7; no clear D. V gave up 3 bases and J gave up 7 bases, with 7 bases separating them. This CDR3 is built from 11 residues. CDR1 is SNHLY, CDR2 FYNNEI, per germline. CDR3 protein: CASSELVEQYF. CDR3 nucleotides: TGTGCCAGCAGTGAGCTCGTAGAGCAGTACTTC.

The chain employs TRBV12-5 and TRBJ2-2, with D possibly being TRBD2 (5 bases). The CDR3 contains 14 residues. Germline-derived CDR1 and CDR2 are LGHNT and FRNRAP. Trimming cost V 5 bases and J 1 base, with 8 bases left between them. CDR3 sequence (DNA): TGTGCTAGTGGTCCCGGGGTGAACACCGGGGAGCTGTTTTTT. Residues: CASGPGVNTGELFF.

This clonotype was detected ten times or more. The CDR3 bases are TGTGCCAGCGGGCCTGGGCGGACTAACTATGGCTACACCTTC. Translated, it gives CASGPGRTNYGYTF. The genes are TRBV3-1 and TRBJ1-2; D gene unclear. This CDR3 is built from 14 residues. Trimming pared 8 bases from V and 0 bases from J, leaving 13 bases between. Per germline, CDR1 LGHDT and CDR2 YNNKEL (reference sequence).

The V gene is TRBV6-1, the J gene TRBJ2-2; a possible D gene is TRBD1 (5 bases). CDR3 size: 16 residues. CDR1 is MNHNS and CDR2 is SASEGT in the germline V gene. Deletions cut 1 base from V and 6 bases from J, with 15 bases between. CDR3 loop: CASSEGGYFNAGELFF. The DNA for the CDR3 is TGTGCCAGCAGTGAAGGGGGCTACTTTAACGCCGGGGAGCTGTTTTTT.

This clonotype was seen repeatedly, ten times or more. The conserved final phenylalanine or tryptophan is absent from the CDR3, which likely points to a read error. It is unclear where the CDR3 begins or ends on the DNA, so no DNA is shown, and the CDR3 is as TCRdb lists it. The chain has TRBV11-2 and TRBJ2-5. The germline V gene encodes CDR1 SGHAT and CDR2 FQNNGV. Both ends counted, the CDR3 spans 10 residues. CDR3 sequence: CASSPEWPRR.

This clonotype showed up many times. The rearrangement joins TRBV11-2 to TRBJ2-5; D is perhaps TRBD2 (5 bases). The CDR3 has 16 residues. V was shortened by 6 bases and J by 1 base, with 18 bases between the two germline ends. Per germline, CDR1 SGHAT and CDR2 FQNNGV. The CDR3 is CASSSPRGPLQETQYF. The CDR3 bases are TGTGCCAGCAGTTCCCCGAGAGGGCCTCTCCAAGAGACCCAGTACTTC.

On this clonotype: This may come from a read error, since a much larger clone is one base off. This chain joins TRBV6-5 and TRBJ2-3; a weak D match, TRBD1 (5 bases). Germline CDR1 is MNHEY and CDR2 is SVGAGI. This CDR3 comprises 13 residues. The CDR3 region is CVSSYSGTDTQYF. CDR3 in DNA: TGTGTCAGCAGTTACTCAGGGACAGATACGCAGTATTTT.

This clonotype was seen a handful of times. The V gene is TRBV4-1, the J gene TRBJ2-2, with 7 nucleotides matching TRBD1. V lost 2 bases, J lost 6 bases, and 9 bases stayed unmatched. Per the germline V gene, CDR1 is MGHRA and CDR2 is YSYEKL. The CDR3 spans 16 residues. The CDR3 loop is CASSQYEGAIAGELFF. The CDR3 DNA follows: TGCGCCAGCAGCCAATACGAGGGGGCCATAGCCGGGGAGCTGTTTTTT.

This clonotype has a count of ten or more. The chain recombines TRBV20-1 with TRBJ1-3; D remains ambiguous. Trimming stripped 1 base from V and 0 bases from J, with 10 bases between. Germline CDR1 DFQATT, CDR2 SNEGSKA (reference sequence). CDR3 size: 15 residues. CDR3 protein: CSARAAMSSGNTIYF. Written as DNA, the CDR3 is TGCAGTGCTAGAGCCGCAATGAGCTCTGGAAACACCATATATTTT.

This clonotype was detected only a few times. A much larger clonotype is one base distant, so this may be a read error. It is likely a read error, because the conserved phenylalanine at the end of the CDR3 is missing. CDR3 loop: CSAALTGGTEAFS. The CDR3 DNA sequence: TGCAGTGCAGCCTTGACAGGAGGGACTGAAGCTTTCTCT. This chain uses TRBV20-1 with TRBJ1-1, with a possible D match to TRBD1 (6 bases). This CDR3 region has 13 residues. Germline lookup yields CDR1 DFQATT and CDR2 SNEGSKA (reference sequence). Trimming took off 6 bases at V and 5 bases at J, with 16 bases between the two ends.